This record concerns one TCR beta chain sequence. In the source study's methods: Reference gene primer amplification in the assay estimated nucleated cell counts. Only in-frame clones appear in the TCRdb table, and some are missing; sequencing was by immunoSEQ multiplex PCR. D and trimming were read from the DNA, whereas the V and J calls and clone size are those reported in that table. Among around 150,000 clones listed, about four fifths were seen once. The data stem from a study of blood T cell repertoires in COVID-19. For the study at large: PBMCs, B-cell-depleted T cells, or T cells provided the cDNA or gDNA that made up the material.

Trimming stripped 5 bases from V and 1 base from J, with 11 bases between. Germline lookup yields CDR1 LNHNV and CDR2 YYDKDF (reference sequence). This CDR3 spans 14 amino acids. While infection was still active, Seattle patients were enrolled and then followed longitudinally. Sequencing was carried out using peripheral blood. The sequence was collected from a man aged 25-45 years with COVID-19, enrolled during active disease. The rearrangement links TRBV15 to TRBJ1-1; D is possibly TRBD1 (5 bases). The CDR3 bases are TGTGCCACCAGCGCGGGGGAATGGAACACTGAAGCTTTCTTT. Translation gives CATSAGEWNTEAFF.